This is a list of T cell receptor beta chains from one sample in a study of blood T cell repertoires in COVID-19. Clones were sequenced by immunoSEQ multiplex PCR, and TCRdb holds only the in-frame ones, with some missing. The sample records under 300,000 clones, around 86% being singletons. Specimen: peripheral blood. These receptors originate from a woman aged 70-85 years with active or convalescent COVID-19. The CDR3 runs from the conserved cysteine through the conserved F or W. A D gene is named only where the DNA matches it firmly. Where a row states a size, it is once, few, many or the class of an expanded clone; other rows omit it.

clone_size: .; j_call: TRBJ1-5; d_call: .; v_call: TRBV6-1; cdr3_aa: CASSPQGGQPQHF; cdr3_nt: TGTGCCAGCAGTCCACAGGGAGGGCAGCCCCAGCATTTT
clone_size: once; j_call: TRBJ2-1; d_call: TRBD2; v_call: TRBV10-2; cdr3_aa: CASSASGGLAGNHYEQFF; cdr3_nt: TGCGCCAGCAGCGCCTCTGGGGGTCTAGCGGGGAATCACTATGAGCAGTTCTTC
clone_size: .; j_call: TRBJ2-1; d_call: .; v_call: TRBV5-4; cdr3_aa: CASSTAQTSSYNEQFF; cdr3_nt: TGTGCCAGCAGCACGGCACAGACGAGCTCCTACAATGAGCAGTTCTTC
clone_size: .; j_call: TRBJ1-2; d_call: .; v_call: TRBV6-1; cdr3_aa: CASSSAGAIGYTF; cdr3_nt: TGTGCCAGCAGTTCCGCGGGGGCAATCGGCTACACCTTC
clone_size: .; j_call: TRBJ2-2; d_call: .; v_call: TRBV7-8; cdr3_aa: CASSLLRTATGELFF; cdr3_nt: TGTGCCAGCAGCCTTCTAAGGACAGCCACCGGGGAGCTGTTTTTT
clone_size: .; j_call: TRBJ2-5; d_call: .; v_call: TRBV9; cdr3_aa: CASSVSGQPQETQYF; cdr3_nt: TGTGCCAGCAGCGTAAGTGGACAACCCCAAGAGACCCAGTACTTC
clone_size: .; j_call: TRBJ2-5; d_call: .; v_call: TRBV7-9; cdr3_aa: CATGTQLTAHQETQYF; cdr3_nt: TGTGCCACCGGCACTCAGTTGACAGCTCACCAAGAGACCCAGTACTTC
clone_size: .; j_call: TRBJ2-5; d_call: TRBD2; v_call: TRBV15; cdr3_aa: CATSRASGGVGETQYF; cdr3_nt: TGTGCCACCAGCAGAGCGTCGGGGGGAGTGGGAGAGACCCAGTACTTC
clone_size: .; j_call: TRBJ1-2; d_call: .; v_call: TRBV6-2/TRBV6-3; cdr3_aa: CASSSVRGYGYTF; cdr3_nt: .
clone_size: few; j_call: TRBJ2-1; d_call: TRBD1; v_call: TRBV7-2; cdr3_aa: CASSLGGTGTLDEQFF; cdr3_nt: TGTGCCAGCAGCTTAGGAGGGACAGGGACCCTCGATGAGCAGTTCTTC
clone_size: .; j_call: TRBJ1-6; d_call: .; v_call: TRBV25-1; cdr3_aa: CASSSRDGGNSPLHF; cdr3_nt: TGTGCCAGCAGTTCCCGGGACGGGGGGAATTCACCCCTCCACTTT
clone_size: .; j_call: TRBJ1-1; d_call: TRBD1; v_call: TRBV6-6; cdr3_aa: CASSYGQGFTTEAFF; cdr3_nt: TGTGCCAGCAGTTACGGACAGGGTTTTACCACTGAAGCTTTCTTT
clone_size: few; j_call: TRBJ1-6; d_call: .; v_call: TRBV19; cdr3_aa: CASSIRAAAGASPLHF; cdr3_nt: TGTGCCAGTAGTATAAGGGCGGCGGCGGGCGCATCACCCCTCCACTTT
clone_size: .; j_call: TRBJ2-5; d_call: .; v_call: TRBV4-2; cdr3_aa: CASSQEQQGATQYF; cdr3_nt: TGTGCCAGCAGCCAAGAGCAACAGGGAGCGACCCAGTACTTC
clone_size: .; j_call: TRBJ1-2; d_call: TRBD1; v_call: TRBV11-2; cdr3_aa: CASSQIRLQGHYTF; cdr3_nt: TGTGCCAGCAGTCAGATACGATTACAGGGGCACTACACCTTC
clone_size: .; j_call: TRBJ1-1; d_call: .; v_call: TRBV15; cdr3_aa: CATSVVGDTEAFF; cdr3_nt: TGTGCCACCAGTGTCGTAGGGGACACTGAAGCTTTCTTT
clone_size: .; j_call: TRBJ2-7; d_call: .; v_call: TRBV11-2; cdr3_aa: CASSLMVRTDSYEQYF; cdr3_nt: TGTGCCAGCAGCTTAATGGTTAGGACAGATTCCTACGAGCAGTACTTC
clone_size: .; j_call: TRBJ1-1; d_call: .; v_call: TRBV19; cdr3_aa: CASRHLNTEAFF; cdr3_nt: TGTGCCAGTAGACACCTGAACACTGAAGCTTTCTTT
clone_size: .; j_call: TRBJ1-1; d_call: .; v_call: TRBV6-2/TRBV6-3; cdr3_aa: CASSRGGTEAFF; cdr3_nt: TGTGCCAGCAGTCGCGGCGGCACTGAAGCTTTCTTT
clone_size: .; j_call: TRBJ1-6; d_call: TRBD1; v_call: TRBV28; cdr3_aa: CASSLRTGFSPLHF; cdr3_nt: TGTGCCAGCAGTTTGAGGACAGGATTTTCACCCCTCCACTTT
clone_size: .; j_call: TRBJ2-7; d_call: .; v_call: TRBV9; cdr3_aa: CASSPRGLSSYEQYF; cdr3_nt: TGTGCCAGCAGCCCCCGGGGGTTAAGCTCCTACGAGCAGTACTTC
clone_size: .; j_call: TRBJ1-2; d_call: .; v_call: TRBV19; cdr3_aa: CASNHRVYGYTF; cdr3_nt: TGTGCCAGTAACCACAGGGTCTATGGCTACACCTTC
clone_size: .; j_call: TRBJ1-2; d_call: TRBD1; v_call: TRBV27; cdr3_aa: CASSPRQGAYGYTF; cdr3_nt: TGTGCCAGCAGTCCCCGACAGGGGGCCTATGGCTACACCTTC
clone_size: .; j_call: TRBJ1-5; d_call: .; v_call: TRBV10-2; cdr3_aa: CASSESPNQPQHF; cdr3_nt: TGCGCCAGCAGTGAGAGCCCAAATCAGCCCCAGCATTTT
clone_size: .; j_call: TRBJ2-5; d_call: .; v_call: TRBV19; cdr3_aa: CASSGGAFKETQYF; cdr3_nt: TGTGCCAGTAGCGGAGGAGCGTTCAAAGAGACCCAGTACTTC
clone_size: .; j_call: TRBJ2-7; d_call: .; v_call: TRBV10-1; cdr3_aa: CASSPNRALHEQYF; cdr3_nt: TGCGCCAGCAGTCCAAACAGGGCTTTGCACGAGCAGTACTTC
clone_size: .; j_call: TRBJ1-2; d_call: .; v_call: TRBV7-2; cdr3_aa: CASSLESGYGYTF; cdr3_nt: TGTGCCAGCAGCTTAGAATCCGGGTATGGCTACACCTTC
clone_size: .; j_call: TRBJ2-7; d_call: TRBD2; v_call: TRBV2; cdr3_aa: CASSRAGLGTYEQYF; cdr3_nt: TGTGCCAGCAGCAGAGCGGGATTGGGAACCTACGAGCAGTACTTC
clone_size: once; j_call: TRBJ2-3; d_call: TRBD2; v_call: TRBV7-2; cdr3_aa: CASSLTGGGSSGDTQYF; cdr3_nt: TGTGCCAGCAGCTTAACGGGCGGGGGGTCCTCAGGAGATACGCAGTATTTT
clone_size: .; j_call: TRBJ1-3; d_call: TRBD1; v_call: TRBV4-1; cdr3_aa: CASSLRDREGNTIYF; cdr3_nt: TGCGCCAGCAGCCTTAGGGACAGGGAAGGAAACACCATATATTTT
clone_size: .; j_call: TRBJ1-5; d_call: .; v_call: TRBV19; cdr3_aa: CASSPLGAHQPQHF; cdr3_nt: TGTGCCAGTAGTCCTCTTGGGGCCCATCAGCCCCAGCATTTT
clone_size: .; j_call: TRBJ2-3; d_call: .; v_call: TRBV11-3; cdr3_aa: CASSSSLPAGTTDTQYF; cdr3_nt: TGTGCCAGCAGCTCCTCCCTTCCAGCGGGGACAACAGATACGCAGTATTTT
clone_size: few; j_call: TRBJ1-3; d_call: .; v_call: TRBV29-1; cdr3_aa: CSVAVSGGNTIYF; cdr3_nt: TGCAGCGTTGCTGTATCCGGTGGAAACACCATATATTTT
clone_size: once; j_call: TRBJ2-3; d_call: .; v_call: TRBV6-5; cdr3_aa: CATSRGASGTDTQYF; cdr3_nt: TGTGCCACTTCTCGGGGGGCTTCGGGCACAGATACGCAGTATTTT
clone_size: .; j_call: TRBJ2-7; d_call: TRBD1; v_call: TRBV11-2; cdr3_aa: CASSGSGDRVSYEQYF; cdr3_nt: TGTGCCAGCAGCGGGTCGGGGGACAGGGTATCCTACGAGCAGTACTTC
clone_size: .; j_call: TRBJ2-2; d_call: .; v_call: TRBV5-4; cdr3_aa: CASSLHSQGNTGELFF; cdr3_nt: TGTGCCAGCAGCTTGCATTCACAGGGGAACACCGGGGAGCTGTTTTTT
clone_size: .; j_call: TRBJ2-1; d_call: TRBD1; v_call: TRBV5-1; cdr3_aa: CASSLSGTGTNEQFF; cdr3_nt: TGCGCCAGCAGCCTATCAGGGACAGGGACCAATGAGCAGTTCTTC
clone_size: .; j_call: TRBJ1-5; d_call: .; v_call: TRBV6-2/TRBV6-3; cdr3_aa: CASSFGLNQPQHF; cdr3_nt: TGTGCCAGCAGTTTCGGACTGAATCAGCCCCAGCATTTT
clone_size: .; j_call: TRBJ1-6; d_call: .; v_call: TRBV5-6; cdr3_aa: CASSGYGQQLYNSPLHF; cdr3_nt: TGTGCCAGCAGCGGATACGGACAGCAACTCTATAATTCACCCCTCCACTTT
clone_size: .; j_call: TRBJ1-4; d_call: .; v_call: TRBV5-4; cdr3_aa: CASSLERGGGEKLFF; cdr3_nt: TGTGCCAGCAGCTTGGAGAGGGGAGGAGGGGAAAAACTGTTTTTT
clone_size: few; j_call: TRBJ1-2; d_call: .; v_call: TRBV5-4; cdr3_aa: CASSSRTYTMGYTF; cdr3_nt: TGTGCCAGCAGCTCAAGGACTTATACAATGGGCTACACCTTC
clone_size: .; j_call: TRBJ1-6; d_call: TRBD1; v_call: TRBV19; cdr3_aa: CASTTTGQDSPLHF; cdr3_nt: TGTGCCAGTACTACGACAGGGCAAGATTCACCCCTCCACTTT